What follows are 30 T cell receptor beta chains derived from one specimen sequenced in a study of blood T cells in healthy people across ages (dated by TCRdb to the mid-2010s). The method was 5' RACE. TCRdb shows the sequencer as Illumina HiSeq 2500. A second PCR of 7 to 11 cycles was run with a J-beta primer mix and a sample-barcoded 5' primer. Starting from the raw public reads, TCRdb applied fastp trimming at Q25, assembled clones with MiXCR and retained in-frame beta chains. Each record represents a unique CDR3 protein, reported with the most common genes and DNA among its rows. The sample includes about 780,000 distinct CDR3 sequences, with around a quarter observed a single time. Clones ranked in the top ten supply around 3% of the sample. The data also belong to a second study, concerning T cells of mothers and their children.

Sequenced: blood. The source of these receptors is a boy aged 5-17 years in good health.

The gene calls are TRBV2 and TRBJ2-5; possible D gene TRBD2, 5 bases. Germline V gene data show CDR1 as SNHLY and CDR2 as FYNNEI. The CDR3 is 14 amino acids. The V end was cut by 4 bases, the J end by 0 bases, with 9 bases between. CDR3 nucleotide sequence: TGTGCCAGCAGTGCTCGCGGGTACCAAGAGACCCAGTACTTC. This codes for CASSARGYQETQYF.

J is TRBJ2-5 and V is TRBV7-9, with TRBD2 matching over 7 bases. The germline gives CDR1 SEHNR, CDR2 FQNEAQ (reference sequence). The CDR3 loop spans 15 amino acids. After removal of 5 bases from V and 1 base from J, the junction contained 7 bases not matched to a gene. In DNA, the CDR3 is TGTGCCAGCAGCGCTCCGGGGGGAGCCCAAGAGACCCAGTACTTC. It translates to CASSAPGGAQETQYF.

V is TRBV20-1 and J is TRBJ1-5; D remains unclear. The CDR3 extends over 13 amino acids. Looked up from germline, CDR1 is DFQATT and CDR2 is SNEGSKA (reference sequence). V was cut by 4 bases and J by 2 bases, with 9 bases left in between. CDR3 DNA sequence: TGCAGTGCTAAGAAAACAGGCAATCAGCCCCAGCATTTT. This gives the protein CSAKKTGNQPQHF.

This clonotype was found a few times. This rearrangement joins TRBV5-1 to TRBJ2-5; 10 bases map to TRBD1. Germline loops: CDR1 SGHRS, CDR2 YFSETQ. The CDR3 runs to 16 residues. V was clipped by 0 bases and J by 7 bases; unmatched bases: 9. In nucleotides, the CDR3 is TGCGCCAGCAGCTTGGATCCGGGACAGGGGAAGGGGACCCAGTACTTC. This encodes CASSLDPGQGKGTQYF.

The chain has TRBV9 and TRBJ2-3, with TRBD1 identical over 11 bases. J gave up 4 bases and V 1 base, and 2 bases lay outside the gene matches. This CDR3 has 15 residues. CDR1 SGDLS and CDR2 YYNGEE come from the germline V gene. CDR3 nucleotides: TGTGCCAGCAGCGTACGGACAGGGGGCCCAGATACGCAGTATTTT. Amino acids: CASSVRTGGPDTQYF.

The chain employs TRBV5-5 and TRBJ1-1; the D gene is possibly TRBD1 (5 bases). This CDR3 region has 14 residues. With 0 bases removed from V and 3 bases from J, the gap between germline ends came to 9 bases. CDR1 is SGHKS, CDR2 YYEKEE, per germline (reference sequence). DNA of the CDR3: TGTGCCAGCAGCTTGGTCCGGACACACACTGAAGCTTTCTTT. This codes for CASSLVRTHTEAFF.

The chain recombines TRBV7-6 with TRBJ2-2; no definite D call. The CDR3 loop spans 13 amino acids. Germline V gene sequence: CDR1 SGHVS, CDR2 FNYEAQ. Trimming removed 5 bases at V and 1 base at J, with 5 bases between. The CDR3 region has the DNA TGTGCCAGCAGCATAGGGAACACCGGGGAGCTGTTTTTT. Its translation is CASSIGNTGELFF. Full variable domain (outside the CDR3, taken from reference TRBV7-6 and TRBJ2-2): GAGVSQSPRYKVTKRGQDVALRCDPISGHVSLYWYRQALGQGPEFLTYFNYEAQQDKSGLPNDRFSAERPEGSISTLTIQRTEQRDSAMYRCASSIGNTGELFFGEGSRLTVL.

This clonotype occurred a few times. The junction departs from the called germline gene at one end, perhaps through a read error. The V call is TRBV20-1, the J call TRBJ1-2; maybe TRBD1 (6 bases). Germline CDR1 DFQATT, CDR2 SNEGSKA (reference sequence). This CDR3 has 13 amino acids. The CDR3 nucleotides are TGCAGTGCCAGAGTTGGGGGGGCGGTAGGCTACACCTTC. Amino acid sequence: CSARVGGAVGYTF.

This clonotype was counted a few times. The chain employs TRBV3-1 and TRBJ2-7; the match to TRBD2 covers 12 bases. After removal of 6 bases from V and 4 bases from J, the junction contained 10 bases not matched to a gene. The length of the CDR3 is 16 residues. Germline CDR1 is LGHDT and CDR2 is YNNKEL (reference sequence). CDR3 residues: CASSPQTSGGTYEQYF. CDR3 DNA sequence: TGTGCCAGCAGTCCCCAGACTAGCGGGGGCACTTACGAGCAGTACTTC.

The V and J genes are TRBV6-6 and TRBJ2-7, with TRBD1 identical over 9 bases. The J call is uncertain, as TRBJ2-5 better fits the DNA end. This CDR3 has 16 amino acids. From germline, CDR1 is MNHNY and CDR2 SVGAGI (reference sequence). CDR3 protein: CASSYSGGQGAETQYF. DNA of the CDR3: TGTGCCAGCAGTTACTCGGGGGGACAGGGAGCAGAGACCCAGTACTTC.

The chain links TRBV28 to TRBJ2-5, with 7 bases matching TRBD2. The CDR3 runs to 14 residues. CDR1 MDHEN and CDR2 SYDVKM come from the germline V gene. The ends lost 6 bases at V and 5 bases at J; junction bases unmatched: 9. CDR3 amino acids: CASSWVPGGETQYF. The CDR3 DNA reads as TGTGCCAGCAGCTGGGTTCCCGGGGGGGAGACCCAGTACTTC.

V is TRBV29-1 and J is TRBJ2-5; TRBD1 matches 7 bases. The CDR3 contains 13 residues. The trim removed 7 bases at V and 2 bases at J, leaving 7 bases unmatched. The germline CDR1 and CDR2 sequences are SQVTM and ANQGSEA. The CDR3 region is CSGRGTDQETQYF. The CDR3 bases are TGCAGCGGGCGAGGGACAGATCAAGAGACCCAGTACTTC.

J is TRBJ1-2 and V is TRBV29-1; D gene unclear. The CDR3 has 11 residues. The germline gives CDR1 SQVTM, CDR2 ANQGSEA. With 3 bases removed from V and 8 bases from J, the gap between germline ends came to 10 bases. The CDR3 region is CSVDLPIGYTF. As DNA, the CDR3 is TGCAGCGTTGACTTGCCGATAGGCTACACCTTC.

This clonotype was detected a few times. The chain has TRBV6-5 and TRBJ2-7; tentatively, D is TRBD1 or TRBD2 (5 bases each). Germline V lookup: CDR1 MNHEY, CDR2 SVGAGI. The germline V and J ends were trimmed by 2 bases and 7 bases, with 15 bases remaining between them. The CDR3 totals 14 residues. CDR3 sequence reads: CASSYAPGPDEQYF. The CDR3 bases are TGTGCCAGCAGTTACGCCCCGGGGCCGGATGAGCAGTACTTC.

This clonotype was detected a few times. This chain connects TRBV4-3 to TRBJ1-6, with unresolved D. Germline V gene lookup returns CDR1 LGHNA and CDR2 YSLEER. V dropped 1 base and J dropped 5 bases, with 6 bases sitting between them. This CDR3 is built from 14 residues. The chain's CDR3 is CASSQGRDNSPLHF. DNA for the CDR3: TGCGCCAGCAGCCAAGGACGGGATAATTCACCCCTCCACTTT.

The table lists this clonotype with a few counts. The chain combines TRBV10-3 with TRBJ2-3, with TRBD1 matching over 8 bases. Germline V gene lookup returns CDR1 ENHRY and CDR2 SYGVKD. Unmatched junction bases numbered 7, after V lost 4 bases and J lost 1 base. The CDR3 runs to 16 residues. CDR3 nucleotide sequence: TGTGCCATCAGTGGGAGACAGGGGTCGGGCACAGATACGCAGTATTTT. Protein product: CAISGRQGSGTDTQYF.

A few counts support this clonotype. The chain links TRBV12-3 or TRBV12-4 to TRBJ2-5, with a tentative D call TRBD1 (5 bases). The assigned J gene may be wrong: the sequence end matches TRBJ2-7 better. The CDR3 covers 13 residues. CDR3 coding DNA: TGTGCCAGCAGTTTAGGCAGGGTTTTCGAGCAGTACTTC. It yields the protein CASSLGRVFEQYF.

The V call is TRBV12-3 or TRBV12-4, the J call TRBJ2-2; D may be TRBD2 (5 bases). The length of the CDR3 is 12 residues. The V gene lost 3 bases and the J gene lost 7 bases, with 6 bases spanning the gap. The CDR3 nucleotides read TGTGCCAGCAGTTTCGGGATCGGGGAGCTGTTTTTT. This gives the protein CASSFGIGELFF.

In its sample, this clonotype was seen a few times. This chain uses TRBV5-1 with TRBJ2-7; D is possibly TRBD1 (5 bases). This CDR3 spans 15 amino acids. The germline CDR1 and CDR2 sequences are SGHRS and YFSETQ. Between the trimmed V and J ends, which lost 0 bases and 6 bases, there was a span of 16 bases. The CDR3 is CASSLEPAGQAEQYF. CDR3 DNA: TGCGCCAGCAGCTTGGAGCCGGCTGGACAAGCCGAGCAGTACTTC.

The gene calls are TRBV10-3 and TRBJ2-6; D is ambiguous. There are 14 residues in the CDR3. Per the germline V gene, CDR1 is ENHRY and CDR2 is SYGVKD. V lost 4 bases, J lost 0 bases, and 4 bases lay in between. DNA for the CDR3: TGTGCCATCAGTGTCACCTCTGGGGCCAACGTCCTGACTTTC. It yields the protein CAISVTSGANVLTF.

Of note for this clonotype: Possible read error: a much larger clone is one base away. V is TRBV5-1 and J is TRBJ2-2; a possible D gene is TRBD1 (6 bases). Germline V gene sequence: CDR1 SGHRS, CDR2 YFSETQ. This CDR3 contains 13 residues. Here the CDR3 reads CASSLVGAGQLFF. The CDR3 bases are TGCGCCAGCAGCTTGGTGGGGGCCGGGCAGCTGTTTTTT.

The gene calls are TRBV4-3 and TRBJ2-6; D may be TRBD1 or TRBD2 (5 bases each). The V end was cut by 4 bases, the J end by 1 base, with 11 bases between. The germline CDR1 and CDR2 sequences are LGHNA and YSLEER. The CDR3 length is 16 residues. DNA of the CDR3: TGCGCCAGCAGCCCCGGGGCTGTATCTGGGGCCAACGTCCTGACTTTC. This gives the protein CASSPGAVSGANVLTF.

This clonotype occurred a few times. J is TRBJ2-7 and V is TRBV20-1; D gene unclear. Germline V gene data show CDR1 as DFQATT and CDR2 as SNEGSKA (reference sequence). The CDR3 totals 15 residues. The ends were cut back, 0 bases at V and 0 bases at J, with 12 bases in the middle. CDR3 coding DNA: TGCAGTGCTAGAGATTCGGACCGGAGCTCCTACGAGCAGTACTTC. Amino acid sequence: CSARDSDRSSYEQYF.

V and J are TRBV12-3 or TRBV12-4 and TRBJ1-1; D is unresolved. This CDR3 region has 14 residues. The V and J ends lost 1 base and 3 bases respectively, with 9 bases between them. DNA of the CDR3: TGTGCCAGCAGTTTAGGTATGCGGGACACTGAAGCTTTCTTT. It translates to CASSLGMRDTEAFF.

The V and J genes are TRBV19 and TRBJ2-3; a possible D gene is TRBD2 (5 bases). The V end was cut by 1 base, the J end by 5 bases, with 7 bases between. Looked up from germline, CDR1 is LNHDA and CDR2 is SQIVND (reference sequence). This CDR3 contains 13 residues. For the CDR3, the DNA is TGTGCCAGTAGTATAGGAGGGTTAGATACGCAGTATTTT. Translating gives CASSIGGLDTQYF.

V gene TRBV28 combines with J gene TRBJ2-5; 9 bases align to TRBD2. This CDR3 has 15 residues. Looked up from germline, CDR1 is MDHEN and CDR2 is SYDVKM. J gave up 5 bases and V 7 bases, and 11 bases lay outside the gene matches. In nucleotides, the CDR3 is TGTGCCAGCACCGGCGGGGGGGCGAATGTGGAGACCCAGTACTTC. Translation: CASTGGGANVETQYF.

This clonotype was observed a handful of times. V is TRBV7-9 and J is TRBJ2-5; 9 bases fit TRBD2. V lost 2 bases, J lost 4 bases, and 8 bases stayed unmatched. The CDR3 spans 16 residues. Germline CDR1 SEHNR, CDR2 FQNEAQ (reference sequence). CDR3 amino acids: CASSLIRGGAVETQYF. DNA of the CDR3: TGTGCCAGCAGCTTAATTCGCGGGGGGGCCGTAGAGACCCAGTACTTC.

This clonotype has just a few counts. The CDR3 protein is CASSSTGPSSYEQYF. The CDR3 DNA reads TGTGCCAGCAGCTCGACGGGTCCCAGCTCCTACGAGCAGTACTTC. The chain joins TRBV7-9 to TRBJ2-7, with D uncertain. Germline assignment: CDR1 SEHNR and CDR2 FQNEAQ (reference sequence). Trimming removed 4 bases at V and 0 bases at J, with 13 bases between. CDR3 length equals 15 residues. Full variable domain (rest looked up from reference TRBV7-9 and TRBJ2-7): DTGVSQNPRHKITKRGQNVTFRCDPISEHNRLYWYRQTLGQGPEFLTYFQNEAQLEKSRLLSDRFSAERPKGSFSTLEIQRTEQGDSAMYLCASSSTGPSSYEQYFGPGTRLTVT.

This chain joins TRBV12-3 or TRBV12-4 and TRBJ1-2; unclear D gene. Between the trimmed V and J ends, which lost 6 bases and 6 bases, there was a span of 14 bases. The length of the CDR3 is 13 residues. The CDR3, as DNA: TGTGCCAGCAGGCCCGGCCCGGGTGATGGCTACACCTTC. Its translation is CASRPGPGDGYTF.

This clonotype turned up a few times. The chain employs TRBV5-1 and TRBJ2-7, with no clear D. CDR1 and CDR2 (germline): SGHRS, YFSETQ. There are 15 residues in the CDR3. Trimming cost V 0 bases and J 2 bases, with 12 bases left between them. The DNA of the CDR3 is TGCGCCAGCAGCTTGGGACATCTACTCCCCTACGAGCAGTACTTC. It codes for CASSLGHLLPYEQYF.